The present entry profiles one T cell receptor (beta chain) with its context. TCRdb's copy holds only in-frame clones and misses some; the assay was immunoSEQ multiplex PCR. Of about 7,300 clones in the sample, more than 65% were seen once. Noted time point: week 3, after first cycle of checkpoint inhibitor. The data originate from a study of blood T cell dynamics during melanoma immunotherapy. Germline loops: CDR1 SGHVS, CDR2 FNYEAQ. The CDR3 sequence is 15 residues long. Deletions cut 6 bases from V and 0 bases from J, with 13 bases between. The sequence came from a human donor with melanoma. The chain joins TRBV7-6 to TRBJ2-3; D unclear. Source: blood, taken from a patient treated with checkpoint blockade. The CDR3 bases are TGTGCCAGCAGTCGAAACCCAGGTAGCACAGATACGCAGTATTTT. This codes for CASSRNPGSTDTQYF.